A selection of T cell receptor beta chains follows, all from one sample in a study of cytomegalovirus exposure and HLA in healthy donors. Only in-frame clones appear in the TCRdb table, and some are missing; sequencing was by immunoSEQ multiplex PCR. The table has about 270,000 clones, under 80% seen once; the top ten hold approximately 2.5%. Input material: PBMCs. Receptors were obtained from a female donor in good health and CMV-seronegative. The CDR3 runs from the conserved cysteine through the conserved F or W. Each record gives: clone size, V gene, J gene, D gene, CDR3 protein, CDR3 DNA. D genes are given only for firm matches. Clone size, where shown, is once, few, many, or a class for clones that have expanded.

>-|TRBV6-5|TRBJ1-4|-
CASSRQAGEKLFF
TGTGCCAGCAGTCGGCAGGCAGGGGAAAAACTGTTTTTT
>once|TRBV5-1|TRBJ1-2|TRBD1
CASSPEQGYWLGYTF
TGCGCCAGCAGCCCGGAACAGGGGTATTGGCTGGGCTACACCTTC
>-|TRBV7-2|TRBJ2-1|-
CASSLVRSSSSIGDEQFF
TGTGCCAGCAGCTTAGTTCGGAGCTCGTCCTCTATTGGCGATGAGCAGTTCTTC
>-|TRBV6-6|TRBJ2-7|TRBD2
CASSSTSGNYEQYF
TGTGCCAGCAGCTCGACTAGCGGGAACTACGAGCAGTACTTC
>-|TRBV16|TRBJ2-1|TRBD2
CASSQGVGGAYNEQFF
TGTGCCAGCAGCCAGGGGGTCGGGGGGGCCTACAATGAGCAGTTCTTC
>-|TRBV6-1|TRBJ2-7|TRBD1
CASSGQGAHEQYF
TGTGCCAGCAGCGGACAGGGGGCCCACGAGCAGTACTTC
>-|TRBV10-3|TRBJ2-6|TRBD1
CAISRDRGPGANVLTF
TGTGCCATCAGTAGGGACAGGGGGCCTGGGGCCAACGTCCTGACTTTC
>few|TRBV6-5|TRBJ1-5|-
CASSRDGNQPQHF
TGTGCCAGCAGCCGCGATGGCAATCAGCCCCAGCATTTT
>-|TRBV19|TRBJ2-5|-
CASRPGMGETQYF
TGTGCCTCGCGACCGGGGATGGGGGAGACCCAGTACTTC
>-|TRBV5-1|TRBJ2-5|-
CASSPQYQETQYF
TGCGCCAGCAGCCCCCAGTACCAAGAGACCCAGTACTTC
>-|TRBV25-1|TRBJ2-5|TRBD2
CASSARTSGQETQYF
TGTGCCAGCAGTGCTAGGACTAGCGGACAAGAGACCCAGTACTTC